Below are 14 T cell receptor beta chains sequenced from a single sample in a study of graft-versus-host responses after intestinal transplantation. Here immunoSEQ multiplex PCR was the method, and the copy in TCRdb shows in-frame clones only, minus some. The repertoire holds 50,000 to 75,000 clones, roughly 93% seen once, with 0.35% to 0.45% in the top ten. These receptors' antigens are unknown. This specimen consisted of unstimulated CD4+ T cells sorted from spleen or lymph node cells, obtained before transplant. The receptors were gathered from a human donor who was the organ donor for an intestinal transplant.

The genes are TRBV5-1 and TRBJ1-3; D ambiguous. Trimming took off 0 bases at V and 0 bases at J, with 10 bases between the two ends. Germline V gene lookup returns CDR1 SGHRS and CDR2 YFSETQ. The CDR3 extends over 16 amino acids. The CDR3 loop reads CASSLAGRDSGNTIYF. Here the CDR3 DNA reads TGCGCCAGCAGCTTGGCCGGCCGAGACTCTGGAAACACCATATATTTT.

J is TRBJ2-1 and V is TRBV21-1. TRBV21-1 is described as a pseudogene. CDR3 length equals 14 residues. CDR3 sequence: CASNKGTSYNEQFF. The CDR3 coding sequence is TGTGCCAGCAACAAAGGGACGTCGTACAATGAGCAGTTCTTC.

The V and J genes are TRBV7-2 and TRBJ2-1, with 9 nucleotides matching TRBD1. CDR1 is SGHTA, CDR2 FQGNSA, per germline. The CDR3 is 15 amino acids. Unmatched junction bases numbered 4, after V lost 5 bases and J lost 2 bases. The CDR3 here is CASSRTGVAYNEQFF. DNA for the CDR3: TGTGCCAGCAGCCGGACAGGGGTAGCCTACAATGAGCAGTTCTTC.

The chain is built from TRBV6-5 and TRBJ1-6; 8 positions agree with TRBD1. V dropped 6 bases and J dropped 7; count of bases not matched to a gene: 8. The V gene's germline CDR1 is MNHEY and CDR2 SVGAGI. The CDR3 has 15 amino acids. DNA for the CDR3: TGTGCCAGCAGAACGACAGGGGTTACGAATTCACCCCTCCACTTT. Its protein is CASRTTGVTNSPLHF.

This chain uses TRBV7-2 with TRBJ2-7; perhaps TRBD1 as D (5 bases). Between the trimmed V and J ends, which lost 6 bases and 6 bases, there was a span of 12 bases. Germline CDR1 is SGHTA and CDR2 is FQGNSA. CDR3 length: 12 residues. CDR3 amino acids: CASSLARAEQYF. The CDR3 DNA sequence: TGTGCCAGCAGTCTTGCCAGGGCCGAGCAGTACTTC.

This chain uses TRBV19 with TRBJ1-3; D ambiguous. The CDR3 length is 15 residues. CDR1 and CDR2 (germline): LNHDA, SQIVND (reference sequence). V was trimmed by 1 base and J by 0 bases, leaving 7 bases between them. CDR3 region: CASSIADNSGNTIYF. CDR3 in DNA: TGTGCCAGTAGTATAGCTGATAACTCTGGAAACACCATATATTTT.

The V call is TRBV27, the J call TRBJ2-5; 9 bases are shared with TRBD2. Germline trimming cut 7 bases from V and 4 bases from J; bases unmatched to any gene: 10. The V gene's germline CDR1 is MNHEY and CDR2 SMNVEV (reference sequence). The CDR3 runs 15 residues. The CDR3 protein is CASTNSGGGAETQYF. The CDR3 region has the DNA TGTGCCAGCACCAATAGCGGGGGAGGGGCAGAGACCCAGTACTTC.

The CDR3 spells CASSFGSGGTTDTQYF. The CDR3 coding sequence is TGTGCCAGCAGCTTTGGTAGCGGGGGGACCACAGATACGCAGTATTTT. The J gene is TRBJ2-3, the V gene TRBV7-2, with 10 bases matching TRBD2. The CDR3 is made up of 16 amino acids. J gave up 2 bases and V 3 bases, and 5 bases lay outside the gene matches. The germline V gene encodes CDR1 SGHTA and CDR2 FQGNSA.

The J gene is TRBJ1-6, the V gene TRBV19; D ambiguous. Trimming removed 5 bases at V and 0 bases at J, with 8 bases between. The germline V gene encodes CDR1 LNHDA and CDR2 SQIVND (reference sequence). CDR3 length equals 15 residues. CDR3 nucleotide sequence: TGTGCCAGTAGTGCTGGAAGCTCCTATAATTCACCCCTCCACTTT. Its translation: CASSAGSSYNSPLHF.

The chain recombines TRBV7-2 with TRBJ2-3; D gene uncertain. CDR1 is SGHTA, CDR2 FQGNSA, per germline. V lost 2 bases to trimming and J lost 4 bases, with 10 bases between them. The CDR3 runs to 14 residues. The CDR3 nucleotides are TGTGCCAGCAGCTTATGGCTAGGCGCAGATACGCAGTATTTT. It yields the protein CASSLWLGADTQYF.

V usage is TRBV5-4 and J usage is TRBJ2-5; D is uncertain. CDR1 SGHNT and CDR2 YYREEE come from the germline V gene (reference sequence). The germline V and J ends were trimmed by 4 bases and 4 bases, with 17 bases remaining between them. The CDR3 extends over 15 amino acids. The CDR3: CASSPTSDRAETQYF. CDR3 DNA: TGTGCCAGCAGCCCGACAAGCGATAGGGCAGAGACCCAGTACTTC.

V and J are TRBV10-3 and TRBJ2-5; D is uncertain. Germline values: CDR1 ENHRY, CDR2 SYGVKD. This CDR3 is 15 amino acids long. V gave up 4 bases and J gave up 3 bases, with 15 bases separating them. This CDR3 reads CAISGTLVTKETQYF. CDR3 DNA sequence: TGTGCCATCAGTGGCACCCTAGTAACCAAAGAGACCCAGTACTTC.

The gene calls are TRBV27 and TRBJ2-4; TRBD1 agrees at 8 bases. The CDR3 consists of 17 residues. With V trimmed by 6 bases and J by 2 bases, 12 bases remained unmatched. Germline CDR1 and CDR2: MNHEY and SMNVEV (reference sequence). CDR3: CASSPVGQGVSKNIQYF. CDR3 bases: TGTGCCAGCAGCCCAGTCGGACAGGGAGTTTCCAAAAACATTCAGTACTTC.

This chain connects TRBV18 to TRBJ1-4, with a tentative D call TRBD1 (5 bases). In germline, CDR1 is KGHSH, CDR2 LQKENI. The V end lost 3 bases, the J end lost 8 bases, and 19 bases lay between the germline ends. The CDR3 extends over 16 amino acids. Written as DNA, the CDR3 is TGTGCCAGCTCACCGACAGACGGGCCCCCTCCCGAAAAACTGTTTTTT. Translating it yields CASSPTDGPPPEKLFF.